This T cell receptor beta chain comes out of a study of T-cell reconstitution after alpha-beta-depleted transplantation in children. The study, taken as a whole, reports: At the one-year point after transplant, T-cell counts and TCRbeta diversity were found to come mostly from T cells that had been newly produced. Expanded graft clones, several hundred of them, were reportedly the source of alpha-beta T cells about two months after transplant. Surviving recipient T cells and intrathymic progenitors accounted for some patients' high TCRbeta diversity at day 60.

TCRbeta library preparation incorporated unique molecular identifiers. TCRdb recomputed calls from the PCR reads with MiXCR, one row per CDR3 protein. The sample contains roughly 50,000 distinct CDR3 sequences, 44% of which appear only once. In the case of this clonotype: Its antigen remains unknown.

The CDR3 sequence is 15 residues long. With V trimmed by 4 bases and J by 7 bases, 7 bases remained unmatched. Source: PBMCs, mostly from graft donor cells, taken 360 days after TCRalphabeta/CD19-depleted stem cell transplant. The clonotype originates from a male patient aged 5 to 17 who had a stem cell transplant for acute lymphoblastic leukemia, so the T cells may come from the graft donor. The chain employs TRBV12-3 or TRBV12-4 and TRBJ2-1; 10 nucleotides line up with TRBD1. The CDR3 spells CASSSRQGARNEQFF. DNA of the CDR3: TGTGCCAGCAGTTCCAGACAGGGGGCTAGGAATGAGCAGTTCTTC.